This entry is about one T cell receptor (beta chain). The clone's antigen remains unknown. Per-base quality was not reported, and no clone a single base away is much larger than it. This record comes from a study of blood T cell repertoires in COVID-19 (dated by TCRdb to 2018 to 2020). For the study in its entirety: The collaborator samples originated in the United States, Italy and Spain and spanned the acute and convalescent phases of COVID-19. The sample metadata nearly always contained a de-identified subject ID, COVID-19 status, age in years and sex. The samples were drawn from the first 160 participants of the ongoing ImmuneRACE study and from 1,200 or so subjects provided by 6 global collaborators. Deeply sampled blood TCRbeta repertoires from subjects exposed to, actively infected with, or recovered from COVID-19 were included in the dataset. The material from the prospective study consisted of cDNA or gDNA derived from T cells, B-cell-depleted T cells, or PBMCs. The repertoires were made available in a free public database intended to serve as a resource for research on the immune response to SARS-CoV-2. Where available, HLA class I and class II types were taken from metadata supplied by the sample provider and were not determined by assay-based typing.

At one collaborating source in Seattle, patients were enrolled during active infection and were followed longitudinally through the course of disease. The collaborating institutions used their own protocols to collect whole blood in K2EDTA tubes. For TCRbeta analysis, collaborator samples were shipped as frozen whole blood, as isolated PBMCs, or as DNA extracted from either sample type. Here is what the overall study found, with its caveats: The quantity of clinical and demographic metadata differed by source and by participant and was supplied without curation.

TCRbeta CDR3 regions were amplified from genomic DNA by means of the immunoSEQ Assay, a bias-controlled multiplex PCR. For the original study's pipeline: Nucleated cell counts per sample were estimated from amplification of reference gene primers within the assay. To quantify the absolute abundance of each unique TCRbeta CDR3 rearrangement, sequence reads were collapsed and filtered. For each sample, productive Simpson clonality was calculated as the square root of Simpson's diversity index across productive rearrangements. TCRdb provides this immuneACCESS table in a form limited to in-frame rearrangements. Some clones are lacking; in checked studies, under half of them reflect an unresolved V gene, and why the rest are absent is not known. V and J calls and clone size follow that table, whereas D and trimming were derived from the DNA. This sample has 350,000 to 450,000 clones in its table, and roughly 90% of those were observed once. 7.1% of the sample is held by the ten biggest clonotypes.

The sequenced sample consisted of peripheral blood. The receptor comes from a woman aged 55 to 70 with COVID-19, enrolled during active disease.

The nucleotides are TGCGCCAGCAGCTTGGTAGGGGGAGAGGGTCAGCCCCAGCATTTT. This sequence encodes CASSLVGGEGQPQHF. This chain is built from TRBV5-1 and TRBJ1-5; a tentative D match to TRBD1 spans 6 bases. V was cut back by 0 bases and J by 6 bases, leaving a gap of 13 bases between them. From the germline V gene, CDR1 is SGHRS and CDR2 is YFSETQ. The CDR3 starts with the cysteine, ends with the phenylalanine, and has 15 residues. Just the 45-base CDR3 DNA is kept, in frame starting at base 1.